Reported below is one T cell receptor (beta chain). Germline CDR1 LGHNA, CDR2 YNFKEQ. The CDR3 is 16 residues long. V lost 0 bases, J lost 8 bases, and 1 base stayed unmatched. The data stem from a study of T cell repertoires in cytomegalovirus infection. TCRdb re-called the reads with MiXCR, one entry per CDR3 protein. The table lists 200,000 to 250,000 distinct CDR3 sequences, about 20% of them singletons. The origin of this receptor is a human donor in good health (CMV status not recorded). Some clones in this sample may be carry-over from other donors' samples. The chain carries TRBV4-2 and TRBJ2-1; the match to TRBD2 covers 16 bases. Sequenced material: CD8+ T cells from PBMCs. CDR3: CASSQEGLAGGHEQFF. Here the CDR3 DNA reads TGTGCCAGCAGCCAAGAGGGACTAGCGGGGGGGCATGAGCAGTTCTTC.